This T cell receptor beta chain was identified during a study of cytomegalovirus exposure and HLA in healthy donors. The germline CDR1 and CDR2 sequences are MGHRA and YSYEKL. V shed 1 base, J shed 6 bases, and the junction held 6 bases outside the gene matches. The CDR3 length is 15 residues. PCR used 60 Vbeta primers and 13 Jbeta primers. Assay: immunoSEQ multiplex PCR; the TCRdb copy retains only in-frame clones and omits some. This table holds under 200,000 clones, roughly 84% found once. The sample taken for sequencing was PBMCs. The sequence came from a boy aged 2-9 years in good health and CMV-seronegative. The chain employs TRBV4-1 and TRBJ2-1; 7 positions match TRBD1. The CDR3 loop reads CASSQGQGLTNEQFF. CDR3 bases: TGCGCCAGCAGCCAAGGACAGGGCCTCACCAATGAGCAGTTCTTC.